This T cell receptor beta chain is drawn from a study of blood T cell repertoires in COVID-19 (dated by TCRdb to 2018 to 2021). Regarding the research as a whole: Collaborator samples came from the United States, Italy and Spain and covered acute and convalescent phases of COVID-19. A de-identified subject ID, COVID-19 status, age in years and sex were almost always included in the sample metadata. The repertoires were released in a freely available public database intended as a resource for research on the immune response to SARS-CoV-2. The prospective study material was composed of cDNA or gDNA derived from T cells, B-cell-depleted T cells, or PBMCs. Where available, HLA class I and class II types were taken from metadata supplied by the sample provider and were not determined by assay-based typing. Samples were obtained from the ongoing ImmuneRACE study (first 160 participants) and from about 1,300 subjects provided by 6 global collaborators. Subjects who had been exposed to COVID-19, were actively infected with it, or had recovered from it provided the deeply sampled blood TCRbeta repertoires that made up the dataset.

Of note for this clone: There is no known antigen for this receptor. No clone much larger than this one lies a single base away; base qualities are absent.

TCRbeta CDR3 regions were amplified from genomic DNA by means of the immunoSEQ Assay, a bias-controlled multiplex PCR. The paper's data handling went like this. Nucleated cell counts per sample were estimated from amplification of reference gene primers within the assay. To quantify the absolute abundance of each unique TCRbeta CDR3 rearrangement, sequence reads were collapsed and filtered. For each sample, productive Simpson clonality was calculated as the square root of Simpson's diversity index across productive rearrangements. TCRdb retrieved this table from immuneACCESS and kept in-frame rearrangements only. Not all clones are present; in checked studies, unresolved V genes account for under half, and no reason is known for the remainder. V and J calls and clone size are given by that table; D and trimming were obtained from the DNA. This sample is represented by around 300,000 clones; 89% of them were singletons. Together, the top ten hold about 1.7% of the sample.

The investigation overall reported the following: Clinical and demographic metadata were provided uncurated, with the amount varying by source and participant.

Participants in the prospective study were enrolled through a virtual design, were aged about 18 to 89 years, and lived in 24 United States geographic areas. In the prospective study, cohorts were assigned on the basis of participant-reported clinical history obtained from a screening survey and a study questionnaire. ImmuneRACE Cohort 3 recovered participants were defined by two consecutive negative NP/OP PCR tests, healthcare professional clearance, or symptom resolution. In the prospective study, mobile phlebotomists collected whole blood, serum and a nasopharyngeal or oropharyngeal swab from each participant. Prospective study participants could optionally give additional blood draws and questionnaires over an approximately 2-month period. Blood samples from the prospective study were shipped frozen or at room temperature prior to DNA extraction. Sample: PBMCs or T cells enriched from blood (not recorded which). This clonotype was obtained from a woman in her thirties or forties who had recovered from COVID-19.

The CDR3 loop reads CASSQDRRSDSGNTIYF. The DNA is TGCGCCAGCAGCCAAGATAGGCGGTCCGACTCTGGAAACACCATATATTTT. The V and J segments used are TRBV4-3 and TRBJ1-3; no confident D gene assignment can be made. The CDR3 sequence holds 17 residues, the cysteine and phenylalanine included. Just CDR3 DNA is preserved here, 51 bases in frame from base 1. CDR1 LGHNA and CDR2 YSLEER were looked up in the germline V gene. Relative to germline, V is 0 bases shorter and J is 0 bases shorter, with 12 bases between their ends.